A selection of T cell receptor beta chains follows, all from one sample in a study of cytomegalovirus exposure and HLA in healthy donors. Only in-frame clones appear in the TCRdb table, and some are missing; sequencing was by immunoSEQ multiplex PCR. The data hold around 93,000 clones, with 82% observed a single time. Source material: PBMCs. The receptors here all came from a man aged 45-65 years in good health and CMV-seronegative. Both conserved end residues are part of each CDR3. The order of the fields is J gene, V gene, clone size, D gene, CDR3 DNA, CDR3 protein. D genes are given only for firm matches. Rows may omit the clone size; those that give it use once, few, many or a size class.

J gene: TRBJ2-2
V gene: TRBV30
clone size: once
D gene: TRBD1
CDR3 DNA: TGTGCCTGGACCTGGACAGGGGGCACCGGGGAGCTGTTTTTT
CDR3 protein: CAWTWTGGTGELFF

J gene: TRBJ1-1
V gene: TRBV14
clone size: NA
D gene: NA
CDR3 DNA: TGTGCCAGCAGCCTTGCGAGGACAGCCACTGAAGCTTTCTTT
CDR3 protein: CASSLARTATEAFF

J gene: TRBJ2-2
V gene: TRBV10-3
clone size: NA
D gene: TRBD2
CDR3 DNA: TGTGCCATCAGGAATTCCGGGACTAGCGGGAGCCGCGGCACCGGGGAGCTGTTTTTT
CDR3 protein: CAIRNSGTSGSRGTGELFF

J gene: TRBJ2-1
V gene: TRBV4-1
clone size: few
D gene: TRBD2
CDR3 DNA: TGCGCCAGCAGCGAAGGCATCAGCGGGAGACCCTACAATGAGCAGTTCTTC
CDR3 protein: CASSEGISGRPYNEQFF

J gene: TRBJ2-5
V gene: TRBV11-2
clone size: NA
D gene: TRBD1
CDR3 DNA: TGTGCCAGCAGCTTACCGGCCGGGACAGGGGGCGGTGAGACCCAGTACTTC
CDR3 protein: CASSLPAGTGGGETQYF

J gene: TRBJ1-4
V gene: TRBV7-6
clone size: NA
D gene: NA
CDR3 DNA: TGTGCCAGCAGCTCCCGTGGGGCCTACGGTGAAAAACTGTTTTTT
CDR3 protein: CASSSRGAYGEKLFF

J gene: TRBJ2-6
V gene: TRBV5-4
clone size: once
D gene: NA
CDR3 DNA: TGTGCCAGCAGCTTTAAGGGGCCTGGGGCCAACGTCCTGACTTTC
CDR3 protein: CASSFKGPGANVLTF

J gene: TRBJ2-1
V gene: TRBV5-1
clone size: few
D gene: TRBD2
CDR3 DNA: TGCGCCAGCACCCTCTTCCTAGCGGCACAAGGGGAGCAGTTCTTC
CDR3 protein: CASTLFLAAQGEQFF

J gene: TRBJ1-1
V gene: TRBV18
clone size: NA
D gene: NA
CDR3 DNA: TGTGCCAGCTCCTTGGACAGCCGGAACACTGAAGCTTTCTTT
CDR3 protein: CASSLDSRNTEAFF

J gene: TRBJ1-5
V gene: TRBV23-1
clone size: NA
D gene: NA
CDR3 DNA: TGCGCCAGCAGTCAGGGAGGGGGAAATGGGAGCAATCAGCCCCAGCATTTT
CDR3 protein: CASSQGGGNGSNQPQHF

J gene: TRBJ1-1
V gene: TRBV7-9
clone size: NA
D gene: TRBD1
CDR3 DNA: TGTGCCAGCAGCTTAGCGGGGACAGTCACTGAAGCTTTCTTT
CDR3 protein: CASSLAGTVTEAFF

J gene: TRBJ2-1
V gene: TRBV19
clone size: NA
D gene: TRBD2
CDR3 DNA: TGTGCCAGTAGTTTAGCGGGAGGGACTAACAATGAGCAGTTCTTC
CDR3 protein: CASSLAGGTNNEQFF

J gene: TRBJ1-5
V gene: TRBV13
clone size: NA
D gene: NA
CDR3 DNA: TGTGCCAGCAGCCTACGGACGCGGAGGAGCAATCAGCCCCAGCATTTT
CDR3 protein: CASSLRTRRSNQPQHF

J gene: TRBJ2-3
V gene: TRBV9
clone size: NA
D gene: TRBD1
CDR3 DNA: TGTGCCAGCAGCCCGACAGGGTCCGTGCGAGATACGCAGTATTTT
CDR3 protein: CASSPTGSVRDTQYF

J gene: TRBJ1-3
V gene: TRBV28
clone size: NA
D gene: NA
CDR3 DNA: TGTGCCAGCAGTTTAGGAGGATCGGGAAACACCATATATTTT
CDR3 protein: CASSLGGSGNTIYF

J gene: TRBJ2-1
V gene: TRBV30
clone size: NA
D gene: NA
CDR3 DNA: TGTGCCTGGAGCGGGTTGCGAGAGCAGTTCTTC
CDR3 protein: CAWSGLREQFF

J gene: TRBJ2-7
V gene: TRBV4-1
clone size: NA
D gene: NA
CDR3 DNA: TGCGCCAGCAGCCCAGAAAAAAGCCCCCCCACCGAGCAGTACTTC
CDR3 protein: CASSPEKSPPTEQYF

J gene: TRBJ1-1
V gene: TRBV30
clone size: NA
D gene: NA
CDR3 DNA: TGTGCCTGGACAGGGAGGGGGAAAGGAGCTTTCTTT
CDR3 protein: CAWTGRGKGAFF

J gene: TRBJ2-3
V gene: TRBV11-2
clone size: NA
D gene: NA
CDR3 DNA: TGTGCCAGCAGCTCCCTGGCTACCGGGGGCACAGATACGCAGTATTTT
CDR3 protein: CASSSLATGGTDTQYF

J gene: TRBJ2-1
V gene: TRBV5-4
clone size: NA
D gene: TRBD2
CDR3 DNA: TGTGCCAGCAGATCCCGGGAGGGTTTCTACAATGAGCAGTTCTTC
CDR3 protein: CASRSREGFYNEQFF

J gene: TRBJ2-3
V gene: TRBV29-1
clone size: NA
D gene: NA
CDR3 DNA: TGCAGCGTTGTTACAGGACGCACAGATACGCAGTATTTT
CDR3 protein: CSVVTGRTDTQYF

J gene: TRBJ2-3
V gene: TRBV10-1
clone size: NA
D gene: NA
CDR3 DNA: TGCGCCAGCGTAAGGGGGAGGGCACCAAGCACAGATACGCAGTATTTT
CDR3 protein: CASVRGRAPSTDTQYF

J gene: TRBJ2-5
V gene: TRBV6-1
clone size: NA
D gene: NA
CDR3 DNA: TGTGCCAGCAGTTTGGGGCCATCCGGAGGGGAGACCCAGTACTTC
CDR3 protein: CASSLGPSGGETQYF

J gene: TRBJ2-7
V gene: TRBV7-9
clone size: NA
D gene: TRBD2
CDR3 DNA: TGTGCCAGCAGCGACCTCCGACTAGCGGGAGCCCGGTACGAGCAGTACTTC
CDR3 protein: CASSDLRLAGARYEQYF

J gene: TRBJ1-1
V gene: TRBV7-9
clone size: once
D gene: NA
CDR3 DNA: TGTGCCAGCAGCTTATCCAGGGGCACTGAAGCTTTCTTT
CDR3 protein: CASSLSRGTEAFF

J gene: TRBJ2-2
V gene: TRBV6-5
clone size: NA
D gene: TRBD1
CDR3 DNA: TGTGCCAGCAGTTTAGGGGACAGGGTCAACACCGGGGAGCTGTTTTTT
CDR3 protein: CASSLGDRVNTGELFF

J gene: TRBJ1-5
V gene: TRBV6-1
clone size: NA
D gene: NA
CDR3 DNA: TGTGCCAGCAGTGAATCGGGAGGAGATAATCAGCCCCAGCATTTT
CDR3 protein: CASSESGGDNQPQHF

J gene: TRBJ1-2
V gene: TRBV15
clone size: NA
D gene: NA
CDR3 DNA: TGTGCCACCAGGAGGACAACGGACCGGCAGCCCTATGGCTACACCTTC
CDR3 protein: CATRRTTDRQPYGYTF

J gene: TRBJ2-1
V gene: TRBV7-3
clone size: NA
D gene: NA
CDR3 DNA: TGTGCCAGCAGCCCCCGGACTACCGGGGAGGAGCAGTTCTTC
CDR3 protein: CASSPRTTGEEQFF

J gene: TRBJ2-5
V gene: TRBV29-1
clone size: NA
D gene: NA
CDR3 DNA: TGCAGCGTTGACGGCAGGGCCGGGGAGACCCAGTACTTC
CDR3 protein: CSVDGRAGETQYF